This T cell receptor (beta chain) emerged from a study of T-cell memory formation after mild COVID-19. General study findings and limits: The CD4+ clones that contracted clustered mainly within CM and EM, and the CD8+ clones concentrated in EMRA.

In regard to this clonotype: What it recognizes is unknown.

Each CDR3 protein gets one entry after TCRdb re-called the 5' RACE reads with MiXCR. Among about 350,000 distinct CDR3 sequences listed, around 20% were seen once. This sequence originates from a man younger than 30 who had mild COVID-19 (a few samples of this study predate the infection). Cell type and time point are not known. The sample consisted of PBMCs or a T cell subset sorted from them (not recorded which).

CDR3 in DNA: TGCGCCAGCAGCTCGCCAGGGAGAGGCTACACCTTC. It is translated as CASSSPGRGYTF. This chain joins TRBV5-1 and TRBJ1-2; weak D call: TRBD1 (5 bases). Per germline, CDR1 SGHRS and CDR2 YFSETQ. V shed 3 bases and J shed 8 bases, with 11 bases lying between them. This CDR3 spans 12 amino acids.